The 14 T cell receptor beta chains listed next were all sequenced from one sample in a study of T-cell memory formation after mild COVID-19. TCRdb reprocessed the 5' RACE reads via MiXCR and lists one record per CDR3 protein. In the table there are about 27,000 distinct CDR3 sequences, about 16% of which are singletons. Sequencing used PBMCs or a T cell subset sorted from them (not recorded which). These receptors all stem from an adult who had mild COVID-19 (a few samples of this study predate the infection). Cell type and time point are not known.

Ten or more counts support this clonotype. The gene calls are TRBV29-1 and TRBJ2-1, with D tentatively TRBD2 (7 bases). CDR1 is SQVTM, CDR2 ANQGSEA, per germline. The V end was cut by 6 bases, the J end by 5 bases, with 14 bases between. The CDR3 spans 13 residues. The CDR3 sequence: CSVSGGPHNEQFF. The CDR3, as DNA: TGCAGCGTATCCGGGGGGCCCCACAATGAGCAGTTCTTC.

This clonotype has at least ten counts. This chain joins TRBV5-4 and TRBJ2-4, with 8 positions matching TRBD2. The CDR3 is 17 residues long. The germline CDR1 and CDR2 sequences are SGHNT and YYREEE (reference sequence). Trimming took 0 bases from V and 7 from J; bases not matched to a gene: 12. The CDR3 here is CASSLGGGAGVSNIQYF. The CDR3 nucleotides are TGTGCCAGCAGCTTGGGGGGCGGAGCGGGAGTGTCGAACATTCAGTACTTC.

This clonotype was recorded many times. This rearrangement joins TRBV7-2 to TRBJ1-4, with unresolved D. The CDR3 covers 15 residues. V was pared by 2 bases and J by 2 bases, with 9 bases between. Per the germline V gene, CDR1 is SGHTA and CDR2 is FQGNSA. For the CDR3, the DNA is TGTGCCAGCAGCTTAAGGGCAGGCACTAATGAAAAACTGTTTTTT. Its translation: CASSLRAGTNEKLFF.

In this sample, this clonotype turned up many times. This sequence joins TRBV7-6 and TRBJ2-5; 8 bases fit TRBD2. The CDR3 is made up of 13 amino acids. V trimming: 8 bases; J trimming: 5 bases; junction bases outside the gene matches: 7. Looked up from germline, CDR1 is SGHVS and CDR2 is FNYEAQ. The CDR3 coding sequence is TGTGCCAGCCGACCACCGGGGGGGGAGACCCAGTACTTC. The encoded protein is CASRPPGGETQYF.

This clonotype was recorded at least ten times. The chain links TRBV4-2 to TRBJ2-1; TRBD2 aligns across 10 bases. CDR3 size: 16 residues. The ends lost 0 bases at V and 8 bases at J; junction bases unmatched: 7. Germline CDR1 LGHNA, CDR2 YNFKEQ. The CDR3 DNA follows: TGTGCCAGCAGCCAAGAAGTAGCGGGGGGAATGGATGAGCAGTTCTTC. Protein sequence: CASSQEVAGGMDEQFF.

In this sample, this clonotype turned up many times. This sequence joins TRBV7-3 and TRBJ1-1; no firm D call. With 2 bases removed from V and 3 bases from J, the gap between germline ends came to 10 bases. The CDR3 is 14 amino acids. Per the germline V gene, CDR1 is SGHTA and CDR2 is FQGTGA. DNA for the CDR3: TGTGCCAGCAGCTTAGCAGGTCTGGACACTGAAGCTTTCTTT. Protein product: CASSLAGLDTEAFF.

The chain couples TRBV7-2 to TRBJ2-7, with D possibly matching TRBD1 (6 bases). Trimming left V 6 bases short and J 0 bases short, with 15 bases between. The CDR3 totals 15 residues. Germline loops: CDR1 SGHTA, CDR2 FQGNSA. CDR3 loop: CASSRPRDTSYEQYF. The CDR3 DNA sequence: TGTGCCAGCAGTCGTCCCCGGGACACCTCCTACGAGCAGTACTTC.

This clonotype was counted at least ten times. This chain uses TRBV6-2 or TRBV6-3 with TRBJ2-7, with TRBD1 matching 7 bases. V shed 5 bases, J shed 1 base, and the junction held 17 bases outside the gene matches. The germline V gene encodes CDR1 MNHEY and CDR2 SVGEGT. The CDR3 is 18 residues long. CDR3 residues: CASSPNFFRQGASYEQYF. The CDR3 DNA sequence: TGTGCCAGCAGTCCTAATTTCTTCAGACAGGGTGCATCCTACGAGCAGTACTTC.

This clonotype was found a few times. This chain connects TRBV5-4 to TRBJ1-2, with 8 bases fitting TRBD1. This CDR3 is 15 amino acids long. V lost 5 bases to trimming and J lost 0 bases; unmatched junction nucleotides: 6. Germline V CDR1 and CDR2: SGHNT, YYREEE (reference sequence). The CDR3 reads CASSVQGAANYGYTF. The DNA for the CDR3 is TGTGCCAGCAGTGTTCAGGGGGCAGCTAACTATGGCTACACCTTC. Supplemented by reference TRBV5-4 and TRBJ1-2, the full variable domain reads ETGVTQSPTHLIKTRGQQVTLRCSSQSGHNTVSWYQQALGQGPQFIFQYYREEENGRGNFPPRFSGLQFPNYSSELNVNALELDDSALYLCASSVQGAANYGYTFGSGTRLTVV.

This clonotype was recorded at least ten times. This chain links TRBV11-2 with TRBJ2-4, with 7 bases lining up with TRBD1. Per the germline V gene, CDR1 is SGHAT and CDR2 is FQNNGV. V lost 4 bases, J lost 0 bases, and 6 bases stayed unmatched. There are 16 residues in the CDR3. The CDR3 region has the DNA TGTGCCAGCAGCTCGGGACAGATAATAGCCAAAAACATTCAGTACTTC. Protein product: CASSSGQIIAKNIQYF.

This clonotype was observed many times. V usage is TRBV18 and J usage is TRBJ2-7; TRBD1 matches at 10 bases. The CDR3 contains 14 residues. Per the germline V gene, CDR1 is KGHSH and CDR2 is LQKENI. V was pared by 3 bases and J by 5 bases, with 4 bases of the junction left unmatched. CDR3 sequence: CASSPTTGGHEQYF. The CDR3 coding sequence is TGTGCCAGCTCACCGACGACAGGGGGCCACGAGCAGTACTTC.

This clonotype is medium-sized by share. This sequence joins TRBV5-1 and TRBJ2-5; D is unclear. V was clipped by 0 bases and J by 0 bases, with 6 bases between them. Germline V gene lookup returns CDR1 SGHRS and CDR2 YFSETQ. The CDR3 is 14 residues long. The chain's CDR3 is CASSLAQYQETQYF. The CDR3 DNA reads TGCGCCAGCAGCTTGGCACAGTACCAAGAGACCCAGTACTTC.

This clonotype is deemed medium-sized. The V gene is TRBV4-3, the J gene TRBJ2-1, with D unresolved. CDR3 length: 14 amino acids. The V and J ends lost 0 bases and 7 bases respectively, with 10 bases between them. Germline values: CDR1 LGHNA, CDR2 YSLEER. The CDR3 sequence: CASSQEARRNEQFF. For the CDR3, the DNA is TGCGCCAGCAGCCAAGAGGCTCGGCGGAATGAGCAGTTCTTC.

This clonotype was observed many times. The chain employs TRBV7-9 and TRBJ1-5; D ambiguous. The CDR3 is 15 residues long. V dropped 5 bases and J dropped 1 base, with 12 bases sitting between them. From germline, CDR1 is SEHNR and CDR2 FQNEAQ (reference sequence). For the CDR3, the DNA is TGTGCCAGCAGCGACGAGGGCTGGAGCAATCAGCCCCAGCATTTT. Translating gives CASSDEGWSNQPQHF.